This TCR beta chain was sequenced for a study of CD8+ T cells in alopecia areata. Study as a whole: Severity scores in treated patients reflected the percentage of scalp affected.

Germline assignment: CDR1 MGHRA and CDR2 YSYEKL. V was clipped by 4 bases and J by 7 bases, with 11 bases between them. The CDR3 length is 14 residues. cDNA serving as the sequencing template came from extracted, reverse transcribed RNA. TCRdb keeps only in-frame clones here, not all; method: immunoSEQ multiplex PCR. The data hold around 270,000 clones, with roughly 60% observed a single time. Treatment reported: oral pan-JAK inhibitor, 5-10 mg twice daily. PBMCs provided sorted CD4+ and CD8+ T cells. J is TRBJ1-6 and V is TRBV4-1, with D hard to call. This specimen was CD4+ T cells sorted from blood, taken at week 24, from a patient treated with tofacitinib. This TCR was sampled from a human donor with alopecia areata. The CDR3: CASSRTGSNSPLHF. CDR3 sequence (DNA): TGCGCCAGCAGCCGGACGGGGTCCAATTCACCCCTCCACTTT.